This record looks at one TCR beta chain sequence and its context. What it recognizes is unknown. The data were obtained in a study of T-cell memory formation after mild COVID-19. A single record per CDR3 protein comes from TCRdb applying MiXCR to the 5' RACE reads. The data show 150,000 to 200,000 distinct CDR3 sequences, 25% to 40% seen once. CDR3 size: 14 residues. V shed 6 bases, J shed 9 bases, and the junction held 12 bases outside the gene matches. Study findings and constraints: Memory from before infection featured some responding clones, which suggests cross-reactive memory joined. CD4+ clones that contracted lay mainly in CM and EM; CD8+ ones lay in EMRA. CD4/CD8 balance held among clones contracting day 15 to 85, and later expanders leaned CD4+.

The sample was PBMCs or a T cell subset sorted from them (not recorded which). The sequence was obtained from an adult woman who had mild COVID-19 (a few samples of this study predate the infection). Cell type and time point are not known. This chain joins TRBV12-3 or TRBV12-4 and TRBJ1-2; 8 positions match TRBD1. For the CDR3, the DNA is TGTGCCAGCAGATCCGGGACAGGCCCTATGAGCTACACCTTC. Translation: CASRSGTGPMSYTF.